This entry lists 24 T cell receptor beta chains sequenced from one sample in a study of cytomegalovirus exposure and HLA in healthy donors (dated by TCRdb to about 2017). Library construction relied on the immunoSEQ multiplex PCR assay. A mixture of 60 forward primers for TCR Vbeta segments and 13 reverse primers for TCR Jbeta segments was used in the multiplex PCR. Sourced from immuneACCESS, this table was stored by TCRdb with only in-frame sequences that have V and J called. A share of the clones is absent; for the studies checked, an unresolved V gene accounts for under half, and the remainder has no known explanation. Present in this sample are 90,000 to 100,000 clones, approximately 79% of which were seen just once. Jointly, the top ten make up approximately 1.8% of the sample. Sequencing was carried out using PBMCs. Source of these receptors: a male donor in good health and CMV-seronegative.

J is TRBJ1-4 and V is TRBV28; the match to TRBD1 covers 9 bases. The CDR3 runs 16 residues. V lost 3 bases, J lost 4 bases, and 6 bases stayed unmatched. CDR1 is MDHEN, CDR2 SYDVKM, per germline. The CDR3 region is CASSFAQGASNEKLFF. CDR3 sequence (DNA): TGTGCCAGCAGTTTCGCACAGGGGGCGAGTAATGAAAAACTGTTTTTT.

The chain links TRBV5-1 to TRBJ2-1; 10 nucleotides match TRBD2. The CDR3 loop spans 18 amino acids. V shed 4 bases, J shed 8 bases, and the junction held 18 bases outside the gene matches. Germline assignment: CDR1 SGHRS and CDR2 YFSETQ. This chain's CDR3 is CASSPLRRAAGGPDEQFF. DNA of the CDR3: TGCGCCAGCAGCCCCCTAAGACGGGCAGCGGGAGGGCCGGATGAGCAGTTCTTC.

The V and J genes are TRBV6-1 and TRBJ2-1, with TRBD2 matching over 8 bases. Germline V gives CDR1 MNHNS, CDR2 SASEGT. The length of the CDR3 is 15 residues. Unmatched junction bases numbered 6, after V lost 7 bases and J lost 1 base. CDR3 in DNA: TGTGCCAGCAAATTACTAGCGGTGTCCTACAATGAGCAGTTCTTC. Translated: CASKLLAVSYNEQFF.

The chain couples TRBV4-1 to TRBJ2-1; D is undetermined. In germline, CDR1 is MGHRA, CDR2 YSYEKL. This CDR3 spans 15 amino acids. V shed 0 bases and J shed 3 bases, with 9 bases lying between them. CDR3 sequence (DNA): TGCGCCAGCAGCCAAGACAGGAAGATCTACAATGAGCAGTTCTTC. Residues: CASSQDRKIYNEQFF.

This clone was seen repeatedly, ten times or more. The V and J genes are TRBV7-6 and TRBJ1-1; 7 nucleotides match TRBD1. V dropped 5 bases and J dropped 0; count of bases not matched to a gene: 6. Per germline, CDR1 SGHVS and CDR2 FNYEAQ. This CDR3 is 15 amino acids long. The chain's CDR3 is CASSLRQGMNTEAFF. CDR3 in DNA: TGTGCCAGCAGCCTCCGACAGGGAATGAACACTGAAGCTTTCTTT.

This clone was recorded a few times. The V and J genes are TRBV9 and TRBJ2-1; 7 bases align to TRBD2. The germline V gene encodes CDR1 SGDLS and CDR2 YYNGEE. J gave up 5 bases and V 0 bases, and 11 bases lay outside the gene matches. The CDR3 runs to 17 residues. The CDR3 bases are TGTGCCAGCAGCGTAGTTGGAGCGGGAATGGGGAACAATGAGCAGTTCTTC. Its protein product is CASSVVGAGMGNNEQFF.

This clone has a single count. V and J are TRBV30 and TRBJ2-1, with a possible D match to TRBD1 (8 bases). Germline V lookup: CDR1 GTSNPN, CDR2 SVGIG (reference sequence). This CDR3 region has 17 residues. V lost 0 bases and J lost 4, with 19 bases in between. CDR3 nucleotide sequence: TGTGCCTGGAGTGTCGGGAGGAGAACAGGGGGTTACAATGAGCAGTTCTTC. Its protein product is CAWSVGRRTGGYNEQFF.

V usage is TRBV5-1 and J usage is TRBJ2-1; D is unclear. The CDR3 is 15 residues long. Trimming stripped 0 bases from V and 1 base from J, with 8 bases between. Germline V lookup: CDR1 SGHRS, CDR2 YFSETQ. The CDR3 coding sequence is TGCGCCAGCAGCTTGGCTGGGCAGTCCTACAATGAGCAGTTCTTC. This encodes CASSLAGQSYNEQFF.

CDR3 sequence (DNA): TGTGCCAGCAGCTTACTAGCGGGAACGAACACCGGGGAGCTGTTTTTT. This gives the protein CASSLLAGTNTGELFF. The rearrangement links TRBV11-3 to TRBJ2-2; 9 bases fit TRBD2. V trimming: 2 bases; J trimming: 0 bases; junction bases outside the gene matches: 1. The germline CDR1 and CDR2 sequences are SGHNT and YENEEA. This CDR3 is 16 amino acids long.

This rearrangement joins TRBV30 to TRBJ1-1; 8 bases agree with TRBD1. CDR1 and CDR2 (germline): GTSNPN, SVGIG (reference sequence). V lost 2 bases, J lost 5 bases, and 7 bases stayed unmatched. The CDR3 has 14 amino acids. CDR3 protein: CAWSKPTGATEAFF. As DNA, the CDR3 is TGTGCCTGGAGTAAACCGACAGGGGCAACTGAAGCTTTCTTT.

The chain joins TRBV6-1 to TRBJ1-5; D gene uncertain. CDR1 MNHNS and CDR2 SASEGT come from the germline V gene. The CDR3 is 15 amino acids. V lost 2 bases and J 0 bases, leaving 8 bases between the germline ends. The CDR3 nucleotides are TGTGCCAGCAGTGAACGTCCTCTTAGCAATCAGCCCCAGCATTTT. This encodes CASSERPLSNQPQHF.

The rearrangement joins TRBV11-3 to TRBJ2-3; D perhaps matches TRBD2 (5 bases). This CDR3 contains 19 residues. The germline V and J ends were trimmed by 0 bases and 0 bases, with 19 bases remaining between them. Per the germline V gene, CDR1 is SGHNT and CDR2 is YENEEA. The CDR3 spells CASSLDPAPSAASTDTQYF. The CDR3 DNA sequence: TGTGCCAGCAGCTTAGATCCAGCCCCCTCAGCGGCTAGCACAGATACGCAGTATTTT. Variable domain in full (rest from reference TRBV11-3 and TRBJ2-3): EAGVVQSPRYKIIEKKQPVAFWCNPISGHNTLYWYLQNLGQGPELLIRYENEEAVDDSQLPKDRFSAERLKGVDSTLKIQPAELGDSAVYLCASSLDPAPSAASTDTQYFGPGTRLTVL.

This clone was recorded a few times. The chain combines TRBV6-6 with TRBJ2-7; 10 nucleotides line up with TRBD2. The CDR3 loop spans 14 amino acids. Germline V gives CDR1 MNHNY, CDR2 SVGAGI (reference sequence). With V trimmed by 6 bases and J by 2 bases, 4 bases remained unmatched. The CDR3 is CASRFSGRAYEQYF. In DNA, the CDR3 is TGTGCCAGCAGATTCAGCGGGAGGGCCTACGAGCAGTACTTC.

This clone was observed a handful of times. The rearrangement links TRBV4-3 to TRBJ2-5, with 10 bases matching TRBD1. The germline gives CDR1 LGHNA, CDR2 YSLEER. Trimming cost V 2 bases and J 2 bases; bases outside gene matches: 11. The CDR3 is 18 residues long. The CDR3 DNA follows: TGCGCCAGCAGCCAATTTTTGGTGGACAGGGGGGCTCAAGAGACCCAGTACTTC. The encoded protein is CASSQFLVDRGAQETQYF.

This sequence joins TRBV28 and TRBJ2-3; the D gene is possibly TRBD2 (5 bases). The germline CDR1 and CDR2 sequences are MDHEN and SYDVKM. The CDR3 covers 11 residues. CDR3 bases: TGTGCGGCCGATCGGGGAGATACGCAGTATTTT. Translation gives CAADRGDTQYF.

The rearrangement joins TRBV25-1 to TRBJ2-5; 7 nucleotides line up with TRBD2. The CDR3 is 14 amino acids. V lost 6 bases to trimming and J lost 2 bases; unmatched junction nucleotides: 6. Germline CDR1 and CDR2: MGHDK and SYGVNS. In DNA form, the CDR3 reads TGTGCCAGCAGAAGTCGGGGGGTGCAAGAGACCCAGTACTTC. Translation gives CASRSRGVQETQYF.

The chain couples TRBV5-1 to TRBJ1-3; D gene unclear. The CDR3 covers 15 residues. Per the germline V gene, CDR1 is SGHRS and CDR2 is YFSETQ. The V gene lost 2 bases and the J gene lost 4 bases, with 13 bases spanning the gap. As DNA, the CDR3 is TGCGCCAGCAGCTTAGTTGCGGGTGAGGGAAACACCATATATTTT. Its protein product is CASSLVAGEGNTIYF.

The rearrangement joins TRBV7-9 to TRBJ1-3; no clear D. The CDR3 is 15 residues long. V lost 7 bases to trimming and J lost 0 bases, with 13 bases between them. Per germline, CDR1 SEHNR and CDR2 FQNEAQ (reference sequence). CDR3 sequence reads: CASTPAGNSGNTIYF. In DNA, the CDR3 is TGTGCCAGCACCCCCGCCGGGAACTCTGGAAACACCATATATTTT.

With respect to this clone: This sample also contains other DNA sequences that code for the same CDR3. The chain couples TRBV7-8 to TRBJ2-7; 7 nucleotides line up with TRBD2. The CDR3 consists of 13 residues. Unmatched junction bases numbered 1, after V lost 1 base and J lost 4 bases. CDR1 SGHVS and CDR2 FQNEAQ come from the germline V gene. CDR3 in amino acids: CASSLGGGYEQYF. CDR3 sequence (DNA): TGTGCCAGCAGCTTAGGGGGAGGGTACGAGCAGTACTTC.

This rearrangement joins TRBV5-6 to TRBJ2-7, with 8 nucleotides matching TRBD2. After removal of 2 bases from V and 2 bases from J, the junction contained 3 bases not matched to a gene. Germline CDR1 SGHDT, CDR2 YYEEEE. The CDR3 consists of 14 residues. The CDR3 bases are TGTGCCAGCAGCTTAGCGGGAGCTACCTACGAGCAGTACTTC. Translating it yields CASSLAGATYEQYF. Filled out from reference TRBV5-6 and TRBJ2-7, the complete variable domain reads DAGVTQSPTHLIKTRGQQVTLRCSPKSGHDTVSWYQQALGQGPQFIFQYYEEEERQRGNFPDRFSGHQFPNYSSELNVNALLLGDSALYLCASSLAGATYEQYFGPGTRLTVT.

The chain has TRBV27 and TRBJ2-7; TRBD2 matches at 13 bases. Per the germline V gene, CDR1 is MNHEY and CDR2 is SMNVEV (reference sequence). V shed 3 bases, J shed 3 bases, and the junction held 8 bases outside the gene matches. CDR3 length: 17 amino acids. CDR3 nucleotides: TGTGCCAGCAGTTTTTCCTTACTAGCGGGAGGGATCTACGAGCAGTACTTC. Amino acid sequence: CASSFSLLAGGIYEQYF.

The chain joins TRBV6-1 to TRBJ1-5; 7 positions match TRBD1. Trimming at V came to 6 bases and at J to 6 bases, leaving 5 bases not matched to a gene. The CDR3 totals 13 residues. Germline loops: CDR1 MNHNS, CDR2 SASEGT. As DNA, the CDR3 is TGTGCCAGCAGCGGACAGGTGGGTCAGCCCCAGCATTTT. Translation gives CASSGQVGQPQHF.

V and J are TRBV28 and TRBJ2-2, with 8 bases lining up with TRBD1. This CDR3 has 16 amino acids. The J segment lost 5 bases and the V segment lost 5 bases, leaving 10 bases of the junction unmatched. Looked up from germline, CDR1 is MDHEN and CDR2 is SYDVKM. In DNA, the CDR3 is TGTGCCAGCAGTCTCCGACAGGGGTCGGGGACCGGGGAGCTGTTTTTT. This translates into CASSLRQGSGTGELFF.

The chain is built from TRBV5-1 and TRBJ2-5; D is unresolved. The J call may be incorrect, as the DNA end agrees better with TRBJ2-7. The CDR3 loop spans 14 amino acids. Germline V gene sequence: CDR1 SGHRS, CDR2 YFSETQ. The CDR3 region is CASSLAAYSYEQYF. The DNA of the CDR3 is TGCGCCAGCAGCTTGGCCGCTTACTCCTACGAGCAGTACTTC.